These T cell receptor beta chains were read from a single sample in a study of early stage breast cancer tumors. Only in-frame clones appear in the TCRdb table, and some are missing; sequencing was by immunoSEQ multiplex PCR. The sample lists tens of thousands of clones, approximately 78% occurring once. Material: blood. The source is a person aged 35-49 years with breast cancer. Both conserved end residues are part of each CDR3. Fields, in order: V gene, J gene, clone size, D gene, CDR3 DNA, CDR3 protein. A D gene is named only where the DNA matches it firmly. Clone size is shown for a subset of rows, as once, few, many or a class of expanded clone.

TRBV5-1	TRBJ2-1	.	TRBD2	TGCGCCAGCAGCTTGGGTAGCGGGAGATCTTATGAGCAGTTCTTC	CASSLGSGRSYEQFF
TRBV6-1	TRBJ1-4	.	.	TGTGCCAGCAGTGAAGAGACAGCAACTAATGAAAAACTGTTTTTT	CASSEETATNEKLFF
TRBV2	TRBJ2-5	.	.	TGTGCCAGCAGTGAAGCGGGAGGAGAGACCCAGTACTTC	CASSEAGGETQYF
TRBV2	TRBJ2-5	.	TRBD1	TGTGCCAGCAGTGAACTGAGGACAGGGGGAGGGACCCAGTACTTC	CASSELRTGGGTQYF
TRBV6-7	TRBJ2-1	.	TRBD2	TGTGCCAGCAGTTACAACCCTCGTGGGACTAGCGGGAGGACGTTCTACAATGAGCAGTTCTTC	CASSYNPRGTSGRTFYNEQFF
TRBV19	TRBJ1-5	.	.	TGTGCCAGTAGTATGAATCATAACAGCAATCAGCCCCAGCATTTT	CASSMNHNSNQPQHF
TRBV7-6	TRBJ1-5	.	TRBD1	TGTGCCAGCAGCTTACAGGGGGGCCGCAATCAGCCCCAGCATTTT	CASSLQGGRNQPQHF
TRBV6-5	TRBJ2-7	.	.	TGTGCCAGCAGTGGGTACACAGGGAAAGCGTACGAGCAGTACTTC	CASSGYTGKAYEQYF
TRBV11-2	TRBJ2-1	.	TRBD2	TGTGCCAGCAGCCGTGGGAGGGAGGGTGAGCAGTTCTTC	CASSRGREGEQFF
TRBV5-1	TRBJ2-1	.	.	TGCGCCAGCAGCTTTGTCGGGAGCGTCTCCTACAATGAGCAGTTCTTC	CASSFVGSVSYNEQFF
TRBV5-1	TRBJ2-7	.	.	TGCGCCAGCAGCTCTATAGACAGGTCCTACGAGCAGTACTTC	CASSSIDRSYEQYF
TRBV23-1	TRBJ2-7	once	TRBD1	TGCGCCAGCAGTCATTTCACGGCCCCGGGACAGGGTTGCTACGAGCAGTACTTC	CASSHFTAPGQGCYEQYF
TRBV7-3	TRBJ1-1	few	.	TGTGCCAGCAGCTTGCAGGGGAACACTGAAGCTTTCTTT	CASSLQGNTEAFF
TRBV14	TRBJ1-1	once	.	TGTGCCAGCAGCCCGCCCTGGGACCTCGGCACTGAAGCTTTCTTT	CASSPPWDLGTEAFF
TRBV4-2	TRBJ1-6	.	.	TGTGCCAGCAGCCAAGATAACTTTAATTCACCCCTCCACTTT	CASSQDNFNSPLHF
TRBV11-3	TRBJ2-7	.	.	TGTGCCAGCAGCCCTAAGACAGTTTACGAGCAGTACTTC	CASSPKTVYEQYF
TRBV14	TRBJ2-7	.	.	TGTGCCAGCAGCCAAGCCTCCGTCTACGAGCAGTACTTC	CASSQASVYEQYF
TRBV27	TRBJ2-2	.	TRBD2	TGTGCCAGCAGTTCAACGACTAGCGGGAGGGCCGGGGAGCTGTTTTTT	CASSSTTSGRAGELFF
TRBV2	TRBJ2-5	.	TRBD2	TGTGCCAGCAGTCGAACTAGCGGGAGGATACAAGAGACCCAGTACTTC	CASSRTSGRIQETQYF
TRBV19	TRBJ2-3	.	.	TGTGCCAGTAGTGAGGACTGGGGTCCAGATACGCAGTATTTT	CASSEDWGPDTQYF
TRBV10-2	TRBJ2-3	.	.	TGCGCCAGCAGGACAGCTAGCACAGATACGCAGTATTTT	CASRTASTDTQYF
TRBV7-2	TRBJ1-1	.	TRBD1	TGTGCCAGCAGCCCTCGACAGGGGACACACACTGAAGCTTTCTTT	CASSPRQGTHTEAFF
TRBV6-1	TRBJ2-6	.	TRBD2	TGTGCCAGCAGTGAATTGGGACTAGCGAGCTCTGGGGCCAACGTCCTGACTTTC	CASSELGLASSGANVLTF
TRBV2	TRBJ2-1	.	TRBD2	TGTGCCAGCAGTCAAAGCGGGAGCGCGTCAGTTAGGTACAATGAGCAGTTCTTC	CASSQSGSASVRYNEQFF
TRBV5-1	TRBJ2-7	.	.	TGCGCCAGCAGCTTGGTGGCAGGGGCACCCGAGCAGTACTTC	CASSLVAGAPEQYF
TRBV7-9	TRBJ2-3	.	.	TGTGCCAGCAGCTGGGGGAGGTGGGATACAGATACGCAGTATTTT	CASSWGRWDTDTQYF
TRBV2	TRBJ2-1	.	TRBD2	TGTGCCAGCAGGGAGGGACTAGCGGTAAAAAGCTCCTACAATGAGCAGTTCTTC	CASREGLAVKSSYNEQFF
TRBV5-1	TRBJ2-7	few	TRBD2	TGCGCCAGCAGCTCAACGATAGCGGGAGGACCCTACGAGCAGTACTTC	CASSSTIAGGPYEQYF
TRBV6-5	TRBJ2-3	.	TRBD2	TGTGCCAGCAGCCAACTAGCGGGAGTAACAGATACGCAGTATTTT	CASSQLAGVTDTQYF
TRBV19	TRBJ2-1	.	.	TGTGCCAGTAGTATTCGGTGGGGGTCCTACAATGAGCAGTTCTTC	CASSIRWGSYNEQFF
TRBV29-1	TRBJ2-1	.	.	TGCAGCGTTGACAAACCCACTGGGGGGAATGAGCAGTTCTTC	CSVDKPTGGNEQFF
TRBV29-1	TRBJ2-7	.	.	TGCAGCGTTGTAGTCCGGGAGACCTCCTACGAGCAGTACTTC	CSVVVRETSYEQYF
TRBV7-8	TRBJ1-2	.	.	TGTGCCAGCAGCTTAGTCGACCCAAACTATGGCTACACCTTC	CASSLVDPNYGYTF
TRBV5-1	TRBJ2-5	.	.	TGCGCCAGCAGGGCCCAAGAGACCCAGTACTTC	CASRAQETQYF
TRBV5-1	TRBJ2-7	.	TRBD2	TGCGCCAGCAGCCCCCCGGGAGCGGGAGGCATCGAGCAGTACTTC	CASSPPGAGGIEQYF
TRBV5-5	TRBJ2-5	once	.	TGTGCCAGCAGCCGGATCCAGGGAGTAGAGACCCAGTACTTC	CASSRIQGVETQYF
TRBV19	TRBJ2-3	few	TRBD2	TGTGCCACCTTAGCGGGAGCCACAGATACGCAGTATTTT	CATLAGATDTQYF
TRBV5-8	TRBJ2-3	.	.	TGTGCCAGCAGTTCTCCTAGGGGCACGCAGTATTTT	CASSSPRGTQYF
TRBV29-1	TRBJ1-1	.	.	TGCAGCGTTGGGGACACTGAAGCTTTCTTT	CSVGDTEAFF
TRBV19	TRBJ1-5	few	.	TGTGCCAGTACCCAAGGGGGGCGACAGCGCAATCAGCCCCAGCATTTT	CASTQGGRQRNQPQHF
TRBV30	TRBJ1-4	.	TRBD1	TGTGCCTGGAGTCATCCGGACAGGGTTCCTGAAAAACTGTTTTTT	CAWSHPDRVPEKLFF
TRBV19	TRBJ2-3	.	TRBD2	TGTGCCAGTAAACCCTGGACTAGCGTGGGGACAGATACGCAGTATTTT	CASKPWTSVGTDTQYF
TRBV7-2	TRBJ2-1	.	.	TGTGCCAGCAGTTTAGCCCACGGGGATTTCGGTGAGCAGTTCTTC	CASSLAHGDFGEQFF
TRBV11-2	TRBJ2-1	.	TRBD1	TGTGCCAGCAGGAGACAGGGGGGGCGTGGCGAGCAGTTCTTC	CASRRQGGRGEQFF
TRBV2	TRBJ2-7	.	TRBD1	TGTGCCAGCATCACCGGGACAGGCCTTTACGAGCAGTACTTC	CASITGTGLYEQYF
TRBV30	TRBJ1-1	.	.	TGTGCCTGGAGTGACAGAACCCTAATGAACACTGAAGCTTTCTTT	CAWSDRTLMNTEAFF
TRBV19	TRBJ2-3	.	.	TGTGCCAGTACCCCCGGTGGGGCCCCTTCGCAGTATTTT	CASTPGGAPSQYF
TRBV5-1	TRBJ1-6	.	.	TGCGCCAGCAGCCAGCGGACGGACTCGTATAATTCACCCCTCCACTTT	CASSQRTDSYNSPLHF
TRBV5-1	TRBJ2-2	.	.	TGCGCCAGCAGCTCCTCGACTAGTTTAGGGTCCGGGGAGCTGTTTTTT	CASSSSTSLGSGELFF
TRBV2	TRBJ2-7	.	TRBD2	TGTGCCAGCTCTGGACTAGCGGGGACTTCCTACGAGCAGTACTTC	CASSGLAGTSYEQYF
TRBV29-1	TRBJ2-2	once	.	TGCAGCGTTGAGCGAGGGACCGGGGAGCTGTTTTTT	CSVERGTGELFF
TRBV18	TRBJ1-2	.	TRBD1	TGTGCCAGCTCACCCCCCGCAGGGGGCTCTGGCTACACCTTC	CASSPPAGGSGYTF
TRBV5-8	TRBJ2-5	.	TRBD2	TGTGCCAGCAGCTCTTCCCTAGCGGGGAACTCTCGGACCCAGTACTTC	CASSSSLAGNSRTQYF
TRBV27	TRBJ2-1	.	.	TGTGCCAGCAGTTTGGGTGTTGGCAATGAGCAGTTCTTC	CASSLGVGNEQFF
TRBV14	TRBJ2-3	.	.	TGTGCCAGCAGCCACCGTAGCGAGATTCGGACAGATACGCAGTATTTT	CASSHRSEIRTDTQYF
TRBV29-1	TRBJ2-7	.	.	TGCAGCGTTGGCCAGATGGGACAATCCTACGAGCAGTACTTC	CSVGQMGQSYEQYF
TRBV6-4	TRBJ1-1	.	.	TGTGCCAGCAGTCCACAGGGTAACACTGAAGCTTTCTTT	CASSPQGNTEAFF
TRBV2	TRBJ2-1	once	.	TGTGCCAGCACACTGCGTTCCTACAATGAGCAGTTCTTC	CASTLRSYNEQFF
TRBV7-9	TRBJ1-4	.	TRBD1	TGTGCCAGCAGCCGAGGGCTAGGGACAGACGAAAAACTGTTTTTT	CASSRGLGTDEKLFF